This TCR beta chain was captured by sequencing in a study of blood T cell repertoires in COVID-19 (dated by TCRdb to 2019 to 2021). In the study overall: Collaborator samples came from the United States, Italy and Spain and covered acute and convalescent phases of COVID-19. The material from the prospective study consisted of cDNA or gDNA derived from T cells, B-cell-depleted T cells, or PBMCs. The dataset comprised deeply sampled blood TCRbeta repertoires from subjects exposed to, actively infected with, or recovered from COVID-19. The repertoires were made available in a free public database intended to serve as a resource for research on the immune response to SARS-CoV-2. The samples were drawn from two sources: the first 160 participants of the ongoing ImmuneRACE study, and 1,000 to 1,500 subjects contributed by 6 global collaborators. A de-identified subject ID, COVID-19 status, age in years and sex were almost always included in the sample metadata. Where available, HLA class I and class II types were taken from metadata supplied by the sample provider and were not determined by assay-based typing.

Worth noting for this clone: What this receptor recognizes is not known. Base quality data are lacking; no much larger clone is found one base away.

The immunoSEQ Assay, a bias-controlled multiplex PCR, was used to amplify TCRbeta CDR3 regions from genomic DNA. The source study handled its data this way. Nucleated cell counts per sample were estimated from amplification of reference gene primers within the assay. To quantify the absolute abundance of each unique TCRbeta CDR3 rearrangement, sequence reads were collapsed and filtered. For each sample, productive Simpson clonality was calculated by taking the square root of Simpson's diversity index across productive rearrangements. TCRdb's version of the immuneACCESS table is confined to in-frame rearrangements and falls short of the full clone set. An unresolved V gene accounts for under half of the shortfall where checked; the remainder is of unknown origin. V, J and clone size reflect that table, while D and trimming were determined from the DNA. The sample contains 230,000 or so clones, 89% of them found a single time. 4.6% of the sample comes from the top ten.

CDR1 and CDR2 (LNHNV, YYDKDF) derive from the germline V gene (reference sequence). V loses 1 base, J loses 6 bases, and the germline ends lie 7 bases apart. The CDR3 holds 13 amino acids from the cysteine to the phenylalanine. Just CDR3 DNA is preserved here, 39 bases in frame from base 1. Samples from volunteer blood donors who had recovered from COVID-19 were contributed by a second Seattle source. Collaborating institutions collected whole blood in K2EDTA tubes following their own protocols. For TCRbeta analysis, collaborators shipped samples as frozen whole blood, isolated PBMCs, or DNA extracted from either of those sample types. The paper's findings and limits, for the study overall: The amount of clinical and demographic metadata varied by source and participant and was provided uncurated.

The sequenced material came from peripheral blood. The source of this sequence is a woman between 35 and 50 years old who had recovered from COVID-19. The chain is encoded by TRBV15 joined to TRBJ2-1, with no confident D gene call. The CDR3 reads CATSRAIINEQFF. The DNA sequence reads TGTGCCACCAGCAGAGCTATCATCAATGAGCAGTTCTTC.